The 3 T cell receptor beta chains listed next were all sequenced from one sample in a study of graft-versus-host responses after intestinal transplantation. Assay used: immunoSEQ multiplex PCR; TCRdb lists only in-frame clones, some missing. The table shows around 23,000 clones, with roughly 93% occurring only once. The starting material was PBMCs, obtained 18 days after transplant. Receptor source: a human patient who received an intestinal transplant, so some T cells may come from the graft donor.

The chain combines TRBV5-1 with TRBJ1-1, with TRBD1 as a possible D gene (5 bases). Looked up from germline, CDR1 is SGHRS and CDR2 is YFSETQ. The CDR3 consists of 13 residues. V was clipped by 6 bases and J by 0 bases, with 9 bases between them. The CDR3 loop is CASIGDLNTEAFF. The CDR3 coding sequence is TGCGCCAGCATAGGGGACCTGAACACTGAAGCTTTCTTT.

V and J are TRBV5-6 and TRBJ2-5, with D maybe TRBD2 (7 bases). There are 15 residues in the CDR3. The germline V gene has CDR1 SGHDT and CDR2 YYEEEE. V lost 1 base and J lost 3, with 13 bases in between. The CDR3 is CASSLIRGAKETQYF. The CDR3 DNA reads TGTGCCAGCAGCTTGATTCGGGGGGCCAAAGAGACCCAGTACTTC.

CDR3 sequence (DNA): TGTGCCAGCAGTATTGGGTCGGGAGCGAGCTCCTATAATTCACCCCTCCACTTT. Its protein is CASSIGSGASSYNSPLHF. The gene calls are TRBV2 and TRBJ1-6; D ambiguous. V lost 5 bases to trimming and J lost 0 bases, with 17 bases between them. The length of the CDR3 is 18 residues. CDR1 and CDR2 from the germline V gene are SNHLY and FYNNEI.